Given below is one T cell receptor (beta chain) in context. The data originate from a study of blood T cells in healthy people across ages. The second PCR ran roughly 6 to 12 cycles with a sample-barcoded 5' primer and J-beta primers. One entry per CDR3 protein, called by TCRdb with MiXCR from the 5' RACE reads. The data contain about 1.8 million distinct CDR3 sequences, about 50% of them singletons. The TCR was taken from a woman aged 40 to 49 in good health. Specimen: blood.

This chain's CDR3 is CASRTAPQDYNEQFF. The CDR3, as DNA: TGTGCCAGCAGAACCGCCCCCCAAGACTACAATGAGCAGTTCTTC. V usage is TRBV11-2 and J usage is TRBJ2-1; D remains ambiguous. V lost 6 bases, J lost 3 bases, and 15 bases lay in between. CDR1 and CDR2 from the germline V gene are SGHAT and FQNNGV. The CDR3 is made up of 15 amino acids. The complete variable domain, with remaining parts taken from reference TRBV11-2 and TRBJ2-1, reads EAGVAQSPRYKIIEKRQSVAFWCNPISGHATLYWYQQILGQGPKLLIQFQNNGVVDDSQLPKDRFSAERLKGVDSTLKIQPAKLEDSAVYLCASRTAPQDYNEQFFGPGTRLTVL.